Sequencing of this TCR beta chain was carried out in a study of beta chain features in type 1 diabetes. This clone was detected only a few times. Antigen: not known. Findings and caveats of the study: Patients and controls would be equally affected if PCR favored shorter templates. Type 1 diabetes patients had moderately but significantly shorter TCRB CDR3s in all four CD4+ subsets.

Trimming removed 3 bases at V and 6 bases at J, with 9 bases between. The CDR3 runs to 13 residues. In germline, CDR1 is KGHSH, CDR2 LQKENI. Every isolated RNA sample was fully reverse transcribed, so sequencing captured expressed TCRB transcripts. TCRdb keeps only in-frame clones here, not all; method: immunoSEQ multiplex PCR. The table has about 660,000 clones, around 15% seen once; the top ten hold just under 0.04%. V usage is TRBV18 and J usage is TRBJ2-1; D is uncertain. The source is a man between 18 and 35 years old with type 1 diabetes. The source material was naive CD4+ T cells from blood. The CDR3 DNA reads TGTGCCAGCTCACCGACCCCTGGCAATGAGCAGTTCTTC. Translation gives CASSPTPGNEQFF.